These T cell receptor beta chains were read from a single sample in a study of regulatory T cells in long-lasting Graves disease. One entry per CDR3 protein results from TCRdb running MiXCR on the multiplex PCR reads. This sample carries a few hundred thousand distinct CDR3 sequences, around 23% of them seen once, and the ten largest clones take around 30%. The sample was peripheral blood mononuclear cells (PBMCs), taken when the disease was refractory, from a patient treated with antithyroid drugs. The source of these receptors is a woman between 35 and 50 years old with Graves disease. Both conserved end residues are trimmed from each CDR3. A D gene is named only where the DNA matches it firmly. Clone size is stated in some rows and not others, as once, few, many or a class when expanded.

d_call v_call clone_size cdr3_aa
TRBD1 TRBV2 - ASRGQVASYEQY
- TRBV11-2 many ASSLLDPYGYT
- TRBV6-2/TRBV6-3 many ASSYSVLGAGETQY
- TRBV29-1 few SVVKLGRIGTGELF
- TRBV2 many ASSENTAAAYTGELF
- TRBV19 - ASRSTSSTGELF
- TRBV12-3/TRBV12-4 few ASSFPTRDTQY
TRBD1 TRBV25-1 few ASSELGQGVYEQY
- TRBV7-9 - ASSPPSGTDPRPNTGELF
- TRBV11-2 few ASSSPTRAGELF
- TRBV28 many ASSFGTYYEQY
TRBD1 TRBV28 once ASYRGSSGELF
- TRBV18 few ASSSQDPSTDTQY
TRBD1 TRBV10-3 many AISEGTGGRTPQH
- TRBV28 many ASRPGISSAF
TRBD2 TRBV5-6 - ASSWGTSGSSGELF
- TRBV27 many ASSLGRFYEQY
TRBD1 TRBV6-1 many ASSEGQGAWNQPQH
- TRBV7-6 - ASSLASTAETNQPQH
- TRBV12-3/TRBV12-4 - ASSQSVQITQETQY
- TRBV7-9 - ASSPFNANTGELF
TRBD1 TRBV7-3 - ASGGTGNGNTIY
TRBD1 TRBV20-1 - SASGSRGQTNEKLF
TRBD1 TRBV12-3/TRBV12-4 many ASSWTGSEETQY
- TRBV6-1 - ASSRTKTHSNQPQH
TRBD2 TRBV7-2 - ASSPQRRDYEQC
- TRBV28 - ASSIRGRSYNEQF
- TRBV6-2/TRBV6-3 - ASSYNQALNSPLH
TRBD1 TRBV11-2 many ASSFDPATGGGEQY